This record looks at one T cell receptor beta chain sequence and its context. Which antigen it targets is not known. Base qualities were left out, and no much larger clone turns up one base away. The source of the sample is a study of OX40 agonist ivuxolimab in advanced cancers. About the full investigation: Ivuxolimab was a fully human IgG2 agonistic monoclonal antibody targeting the costimulatory receptor OX40 (CD134). Intravenous ivuxolimab was administered to patients every 2 weeks at six dose levels: 0.01, 0.1, 0.3, 1.5, 3 and 10 mg/kg. Of the roughly 53 patients in dose escalation, some 20 had hepatocellular carcinoma, some 15 had melanoma, 9 had renal cell carcinoma and 9 had head and neck cancer. In the dose-escalation cohort, around four fifths of patients were male, and the mean age was 60 years with a range of roughly 23 to 90. Patients were allowed to have had prior anti-PD-1, anti-PD-L1 or anti-CTLA-4 therapy, and approximately 40% of the dose-escalation patients had previously received checkpoint inhibitors. Partial responses occurred in three dose-escalation patients, of whom one had hepatocellular carcinoma and two had cutaneous melanoma. The point of sequencing TCRbeta in the periphery was to test whether ivuxolimab changed TCR sequence diversity and drove clonal T-cell expansion. The paper covers the monotherapy dose-escalation part of the phase I ivuxolimab trial, which included N = 52 patients.

The trial excluded patients who had a history of autoimmune disease or were on systemic immunosuppression. Peripheral blood for TCR sequencing was collected from all dose cohorts at baseline, on cycle 4 day 1, and on cycle 7 day 1. Samples were obtained from an open-label, multicenter, first-in-human phase I dose-escalation trial of ivuxolimab. The trial enrolled adults with locally advanced or metastatic head and neck squamous cell, hepatocellular, melanoma or renal cell carcinoma. Before TCR sequencing, CD4+ T cells and CD8+ T cells were sorted from peripheral blood as separate populations. To sequence the TCRbeta CDR3 region, genomic DNA was isolated from the sorted cells. The immunoSEQ Assay was used to sequence the TCRbeta CDR3 regions. As stored in TCRdb, this immuneACCESS dataset retains in-frame rearrangements with V and J assigned. A fraction of the clones does not appear; measured against another copy, unresolved V genes explain less than half of the discrepancy, and the remainder lacks a known reason. A total of approximately 64,000 clones appear in this sample, around 85% of them only once. In total, the top ten clones hold about 3.7% of the sample.

Paper-wide results and their limitations: At doses of 0.1 to 3.0 mg/kg, clonal expansion of both CD4+ and CD8+ T cells in blood was seen between baseline and week 6. After ivuxolimab, CD8+ T cells had more expanded clones than CD4+ T cells on average. The antigen specificity of the clonally expanded peripheral T cells was not determined. Low levels of normalized T-cell clonal expansion were also seen in some nonresponding patients. In the 0.1-3.0 mg/kg groups, partial responders had among the lowest normalized peripheral clonal expansion, particularly in CD8+ T cells.

The germline V end is reduced by 3 bases and the J end by 3 bases; junction bases left unmatched: 5. The germline V gene (reference sequence) sets CDR1 to SGHNT and CDR2 to YYREEE. The cysteine opens and the phenylalanine closes a CDR3 of 16 amino acids. Of the read, only the CDR3 DNA is kept; its 48 bases are in frame from base 1. The material was CD4+ or CD8+ T cells sorted from blood, obtained in a trial of the OX40 agonist ivuxolimab. The TCR was taken from an adult with an advanced solid tumor such as melanoma, head and neck, liver or kidney cancer. The chain was built from TRBV5-4 and TRBJ2-6; TRBD1 fits 8 bases in the junction. The bases read TGTGCCAGCAGCTGGGGCAGGGGGCGTGGGGCCAACGTCCTGACTTTC. It specifies CASSWGRGRGANVLTF. Where the CDR3 stops, the reference TRBV5-4 and TRBJ2-6 genes take over; the full variable domain is ETGVTQSPTHLIKTRGQQVTLRCSSQSGHNTVSWYQQALGQGPQFIFQYYREEENGRGNFPPRFSGLQFPNYSSELNVNALELDDSALYLCASSWGRGRGANVLTFGAGSRLTVL.